This T cell receptor beta chain appears in the sequencing data of a study of blood T cell repertoires in COVID-19. Germline assignment: CDR1 SGHTA and CDR2 FQGNSA. Germline trimming cut 2 bases from V and 5 bases from J; bases unmatched to any gene: 2. The CDR3 contains 15 residues. Generated by immunoSEQ multiplex PCR, the TCRdb table keeps only in-frame clones and is missing some. Of about 200,000 clones listed, 89% are singletons. Sequenced: peripheral blood. The genes are TRBV7-2 and TRBJ2-2; 10 bases align to TRBD1. This sequence was found in a man between 60 and 75 years old who had recovered from COVID-19. As DNA, the CDR3 is TGTGCCAGCAGCTTAAGGGACAGGGGAACCGGGGAGCTGTTTTTT. Its protein is CASSLRDRGTGELFF.